This T cell receptor beta chain was found in a study of regulatory T cells in long-lasting Graves disease. General study results and limits: Newly diagnosed patients shared around 910 public clonotypes; persistent patients shared approximately 2,700.

Arm-PCR of CDR3 regions and iRepertoire HTBI primers were the basis on which TCR beta libraries were built. Using its own MiXCR run on the multiplex PCR reads, TCRdb lists one record per CDR3 protein. The sample consists of some 330,000 distinct CDR3 sequences, about 23% of them appearing once. The sample holds a few counts of this clonotype. Its antigen is not identified. Trimming cost V 2 bases and J 2 bases, with 16 bases left between them. Germline-derived CDR1 and CDR2 are MNHNS and SASEGT. The CDR3 covers 17 residues. The time point denotes: persistent/refractory GD, antithyroid drugs over 5 years with positive TRAb. TCR sequences were obtained from RNA taken from PBMCs.

This chain links TRBV6-1 with TRBJ1-5, with a possible D match to TRBD1 (5 bases). This sequence was found in a woman aged 35 to 49 with Graves disease. This material consisted of peripheral blood mononuclear cells (PBMCs), taken when the disease was refractory, from a patient treated with antithyroid drugs. The CDR3 protein is CASSEHHWDWGNQPQHF. CDR3 in DNA: TGTGCCAGCAGTGAACATCACTGGGACTGGGGCAATCAGCCCCAGCATTTT.